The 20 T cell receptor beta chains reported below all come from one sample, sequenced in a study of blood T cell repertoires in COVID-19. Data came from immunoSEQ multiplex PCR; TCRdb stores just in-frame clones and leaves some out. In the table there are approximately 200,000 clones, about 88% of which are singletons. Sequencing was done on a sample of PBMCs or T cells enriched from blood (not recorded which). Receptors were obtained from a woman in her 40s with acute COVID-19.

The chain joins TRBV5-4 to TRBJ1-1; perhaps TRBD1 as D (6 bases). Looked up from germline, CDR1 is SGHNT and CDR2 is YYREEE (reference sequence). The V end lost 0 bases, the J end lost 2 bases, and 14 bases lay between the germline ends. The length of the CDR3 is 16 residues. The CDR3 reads CASSLGDNRINTEAFF. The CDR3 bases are TGTGCCAGCAGCTTGGGGGACAATAGAATAAACACTGAAGCTTTCTTT.

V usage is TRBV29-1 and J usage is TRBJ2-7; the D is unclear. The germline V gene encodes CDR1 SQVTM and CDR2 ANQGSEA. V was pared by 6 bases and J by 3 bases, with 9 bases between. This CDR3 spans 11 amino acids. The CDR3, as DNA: TGCAGCGTGCAAAGGAGCTACGAGCAGTACTTC. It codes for CSVQRSYEQYF.

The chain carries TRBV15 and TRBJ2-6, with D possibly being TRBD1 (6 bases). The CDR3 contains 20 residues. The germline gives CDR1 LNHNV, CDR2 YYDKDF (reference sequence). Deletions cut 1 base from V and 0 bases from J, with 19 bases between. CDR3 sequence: CATSRGFQTGFASGANVLTF. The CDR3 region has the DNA TGTGCCACCAGCAGAGGGTTCCAGACAGGTTTCGCCTCTGGGGCCAACGTCCTGACTTTC.

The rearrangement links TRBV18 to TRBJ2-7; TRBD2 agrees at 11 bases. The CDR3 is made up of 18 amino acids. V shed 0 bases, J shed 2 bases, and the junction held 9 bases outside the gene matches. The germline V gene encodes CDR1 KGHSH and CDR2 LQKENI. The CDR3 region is CASSPPGLAGGSAYEQYF. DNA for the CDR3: TGTGCCAGCTCACCACCGGGGCTAGCGGGGGGAAGTGCCTACGAGCAGTACTTC.

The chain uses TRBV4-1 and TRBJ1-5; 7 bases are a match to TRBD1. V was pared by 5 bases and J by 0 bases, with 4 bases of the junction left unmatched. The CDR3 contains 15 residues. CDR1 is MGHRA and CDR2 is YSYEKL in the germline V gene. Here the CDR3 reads CASSSTGDSNQPQHF. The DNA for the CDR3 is TGCGCCAGCAGCTCCACAGGGGATAGCAATCAGCCCCAGCATTTT.

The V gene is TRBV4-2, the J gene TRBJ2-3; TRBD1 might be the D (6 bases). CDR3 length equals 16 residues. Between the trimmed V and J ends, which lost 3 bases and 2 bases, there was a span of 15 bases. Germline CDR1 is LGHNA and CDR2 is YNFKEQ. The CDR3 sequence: CASSQDSTGNTDTQYF. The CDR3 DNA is TGTGCCAGCAGCCAGGATTCTACAGGGAACACAGATACGCAGTATTTT.

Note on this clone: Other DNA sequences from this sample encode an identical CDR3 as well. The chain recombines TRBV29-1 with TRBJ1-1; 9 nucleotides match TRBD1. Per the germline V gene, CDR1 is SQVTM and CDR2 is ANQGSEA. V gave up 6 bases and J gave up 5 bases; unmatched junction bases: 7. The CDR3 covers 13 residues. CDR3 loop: CSVATGGGTEAFF. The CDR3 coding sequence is TGCAGCGTAGCGACAGGGGGGGGGACTGAAGCTTTCTTT.

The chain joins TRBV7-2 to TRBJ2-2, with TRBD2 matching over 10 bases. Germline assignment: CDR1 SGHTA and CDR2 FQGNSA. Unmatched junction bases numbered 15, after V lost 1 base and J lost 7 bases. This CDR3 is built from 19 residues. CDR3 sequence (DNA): TGTGCCAGCAGCTTAGAAAGTCCTAGCGGGGGTGTCGGCCTCGGGGAGCTGTTTTTT. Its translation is CASSLESPSGGVGLGELFF.

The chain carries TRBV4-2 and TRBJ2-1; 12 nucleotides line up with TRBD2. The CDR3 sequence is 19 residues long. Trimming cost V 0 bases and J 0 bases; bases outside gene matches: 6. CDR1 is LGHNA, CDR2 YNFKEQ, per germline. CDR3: CASSQDALAGGYSYNEQFF. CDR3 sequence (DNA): TGTGCCAGCAGCCAAGATGCCCTAGCGGGGGGGTACTCCTACAATGAGCAGTTCTTC.

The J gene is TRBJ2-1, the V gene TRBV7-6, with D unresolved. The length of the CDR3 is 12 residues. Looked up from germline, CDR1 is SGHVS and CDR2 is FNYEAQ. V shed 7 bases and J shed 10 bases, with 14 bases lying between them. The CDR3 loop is CASINYRREQFF. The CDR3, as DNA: TGTGCCAGCATTAACTACCGAAGGGAGCAGTTCTTC.

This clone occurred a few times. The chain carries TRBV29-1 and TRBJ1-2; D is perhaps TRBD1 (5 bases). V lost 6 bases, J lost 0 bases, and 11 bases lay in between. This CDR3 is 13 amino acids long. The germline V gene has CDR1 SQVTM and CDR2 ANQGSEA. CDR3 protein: CSVGDRSNYGYTF. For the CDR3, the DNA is TGCAGCGTCGGCGACAGATCTAACTATGGCTACACCTTC.

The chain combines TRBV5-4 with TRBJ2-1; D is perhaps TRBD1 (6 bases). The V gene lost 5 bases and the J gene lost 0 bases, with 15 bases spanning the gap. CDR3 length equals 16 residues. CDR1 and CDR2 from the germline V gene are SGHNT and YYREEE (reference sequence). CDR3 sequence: CASSPTGTSSYNEQFF. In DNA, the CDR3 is TGTGCCAGCAGTCCGACCGGGACAAGCTCCTACAATGAGCAGTTCTTC.

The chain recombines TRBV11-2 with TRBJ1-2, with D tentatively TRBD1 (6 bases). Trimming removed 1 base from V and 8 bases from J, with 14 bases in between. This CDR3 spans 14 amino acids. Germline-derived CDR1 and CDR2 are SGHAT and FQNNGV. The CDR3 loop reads CASSLGVAGDGYTF. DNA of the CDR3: TGTGCCAGCAGCTTAGGAGTGGCAGGGGACGGCTACACCTTC.

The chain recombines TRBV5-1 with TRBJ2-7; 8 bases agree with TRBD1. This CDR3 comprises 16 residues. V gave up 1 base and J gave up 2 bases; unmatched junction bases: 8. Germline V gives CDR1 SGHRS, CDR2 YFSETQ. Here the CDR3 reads CASSLLQGGSTYEQYF. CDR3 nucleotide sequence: TGCGCCAGCAGCTTGTTACAGGGGGGTAGTACCTACGAGCAGTACTTC.

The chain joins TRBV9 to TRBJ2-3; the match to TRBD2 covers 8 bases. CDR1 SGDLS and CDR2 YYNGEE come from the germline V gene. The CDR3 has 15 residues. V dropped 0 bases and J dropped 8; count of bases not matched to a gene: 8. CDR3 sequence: CASSVGSSGQRTQYF. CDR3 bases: TGTGCCAGCAGCGTAGGGTCTAGCGGGCAACGTACGCAGTATTTT.

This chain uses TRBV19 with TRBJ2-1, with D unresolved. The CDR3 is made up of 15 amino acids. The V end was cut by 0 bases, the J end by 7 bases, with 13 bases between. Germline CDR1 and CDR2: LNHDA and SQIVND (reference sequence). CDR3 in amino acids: CASSIDWAISNEQFF. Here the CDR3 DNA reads TGTGCCAGTAGTATAGATTGGGCAATTTCTAATGAGCAGTTCTTC.

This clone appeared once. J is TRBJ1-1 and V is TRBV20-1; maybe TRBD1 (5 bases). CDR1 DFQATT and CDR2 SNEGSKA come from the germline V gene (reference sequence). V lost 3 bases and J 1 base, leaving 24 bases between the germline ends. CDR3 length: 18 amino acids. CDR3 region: CSASGAPRLPVRNTEAFF. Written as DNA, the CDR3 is TGCAGTGCTAGTGGGGCCCCCCGTCTACCCGTCCGGAACACTGAAGCTTTCTTT.

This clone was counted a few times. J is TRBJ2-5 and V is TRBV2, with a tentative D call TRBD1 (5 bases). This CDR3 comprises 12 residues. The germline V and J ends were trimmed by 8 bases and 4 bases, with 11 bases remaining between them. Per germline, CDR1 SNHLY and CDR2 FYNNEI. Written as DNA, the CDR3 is TGTGCCAGCGATAGTAGGGGAGAGACCCAGTACTTC. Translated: CASDSRGETQYF. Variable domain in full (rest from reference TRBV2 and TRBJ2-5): EPEVTQTPSHQVTQMGQEVILRCVPISNHLYFYWYRQILGQKVEFLVSFYNNEISEKSEIFDDQFSVERPDGSNFTLKIRSTKLEDSAMYFCASDSRGETQYFGPGTRLLVL.

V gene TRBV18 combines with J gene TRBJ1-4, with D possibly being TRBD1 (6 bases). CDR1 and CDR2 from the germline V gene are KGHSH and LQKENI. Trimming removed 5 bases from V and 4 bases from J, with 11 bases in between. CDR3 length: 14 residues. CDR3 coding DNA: TGTGCCAGCTCAACAGGGCCAGTTAATGAAAAACTGTTTTTT. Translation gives CASSTGPVNEKLFF.

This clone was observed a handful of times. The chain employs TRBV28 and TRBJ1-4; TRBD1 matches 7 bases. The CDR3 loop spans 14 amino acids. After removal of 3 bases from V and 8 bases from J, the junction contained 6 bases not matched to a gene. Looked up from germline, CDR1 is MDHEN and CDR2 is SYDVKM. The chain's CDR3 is CASSFGVGGEKLFF. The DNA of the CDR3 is TGTGCCAGCAGTTTTGGGGTAGGGGGCGAAAAACTGTTTTTT.